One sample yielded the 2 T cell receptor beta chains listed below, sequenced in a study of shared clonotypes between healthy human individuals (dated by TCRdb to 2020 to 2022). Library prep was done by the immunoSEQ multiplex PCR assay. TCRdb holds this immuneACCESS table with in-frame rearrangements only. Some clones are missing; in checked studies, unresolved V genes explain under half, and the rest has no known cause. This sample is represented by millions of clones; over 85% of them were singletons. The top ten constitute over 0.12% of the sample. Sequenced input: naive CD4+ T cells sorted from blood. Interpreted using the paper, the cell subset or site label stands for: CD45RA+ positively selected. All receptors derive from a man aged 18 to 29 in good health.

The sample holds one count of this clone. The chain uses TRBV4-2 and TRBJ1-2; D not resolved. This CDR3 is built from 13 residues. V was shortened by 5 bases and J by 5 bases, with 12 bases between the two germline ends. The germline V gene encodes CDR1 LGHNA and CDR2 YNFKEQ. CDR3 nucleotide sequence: TGTGCCAGCAGCTCAACCCCGGTTTATGGCTACACCTTC. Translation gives CASSSTPVYGYTF.

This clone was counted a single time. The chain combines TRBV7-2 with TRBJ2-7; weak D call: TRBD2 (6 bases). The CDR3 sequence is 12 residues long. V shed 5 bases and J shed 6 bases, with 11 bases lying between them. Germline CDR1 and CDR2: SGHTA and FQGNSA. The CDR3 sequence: CASSKGLSEQYF. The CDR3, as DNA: TGTGCCAGCAGCAAAGGACTATCCGAGCAGTACTTC.